One and the same sample provided the 30 T cell receptor beta chains below, sequenced in a study of PD-L1 blockade in urothelial cancer. TCRdb keeps only in-frame clones here, not all; method: immunoSEQ multiplex PCR. The sample holds 90,000 or so clones, around 91% seen once. The time point was: pretreatment peripheral blood. The material sequenced was PBMCs, taken around atezolizumab (anti-PD-L1) treatment. Every receptor here comes from a man between 60 and 75 years old with urothelial cancer.

The rearrangement uses TRBV7-2 and TRBJ1-6, with a tentative D call TRBD1 (6 bases). CDR3 size: 16 residues. Germline-derived CDR1 and CDR2 are SGHTA and FQGNSA. With 1 base removed from V and 6 bases from J, the gap between germline ends came to 13 bases. CDR3 sequence reads: CASSLDGGAANSPLHF. As DNA, the CDR3 is TGTGCCAGCAGCTTAGATGGGGGGGCGGCTAATTCACCCCTCCACTTT.

The chain is built from TRBV7-2 and TRBJ2-1; 11 bases align to TRBD2. The J segment lost 4 bases and the V segment lost 5 bases, leaving 4 bases of the junction unmatched. Per the germline V gene, CDR1 is SGHTA and CDR2 is FQGNSA. This CDR3 is built from 15 residues. The CDR3 loop is CASSVGTSGYNEQFF. CDR3 in DNA: TGTGCCAGCAGCGTAGGGACTAGCGGATACAATGAGCAGTTCTTC. The whole variable domain, filled in from reference TRBV7-2 and TRBJ2-1, reads GAGVSQSPSNKVTEKGKDVELRCDPISGHTALYWYRQSLGQGLEFLIYFQGNSAPDKSGLPSDRFSAERTGGSVSTLTIQRTQQEDSAVYLCASSVGTSGYNEQFFGPGTRLTVL.

This sequence joins TRBV7-8 and TRBJ2-3; D gene ambiguous. The CDR3 is 12 amino acids. V lost 4 bases and J lost 6, with 8 bases in between. Germline CDR1 SGHVS, CDR2 FQNEAQ. The CDR3 is CASSSSWDTQYF. The CDR3 nucleotides are TGTGCCAGCAGCTCGAGTTGGGATACGCAGTATTTT.

The rearrangement uses TRBV6-1 and TRBJ2-5; 8 bases are shared with TRBD2. V dropped 2 bases and J dropped 5; count of bases not matched to a gene: 7. The CDR3 has 15 residues. Germline-derived CDR1 and CDR2 are MNHNS and SASEGT. CDR3 in DNA: TGTGCCAGCAGTGAATTGAGCGGGGGTCGGGAGACCCAGTACTTC. Protein product: CASSELSGGRETQYF.

The V call is TRBV5-1, the J call TRBJ1-5; the D gene is possibly TRBD1 (5 bases). Germline V gives CDR1 SGHRS, CDR2 YFSETQ. Trimming removed 0 bases from V and 2 bases from J, with 12 bases in between. The CDR3 consists of 16 residues. CDR3 sequence (DNA): TGCGCCAGCAGCTTGGCGCCTCAGGGCGGCAATCAGCCCCAGCATTTT. Protein product: CASSLAPQGGNQPQHF.

The genes are TRBV30 and TRBJ2-5; D might be TRBD2 (5 bases). Trimming cost V 0 bases and J 3 bases, with 8 bases left between them. The germline CDR1 and CDR2 sequences are GTSNPN and SVGIG (reference sequence). This CDR3 region has 13 residues. The DNA for the CDR3 is TGTGCCTGGAGTGTTTATAGCGAAGAGACCCAGTACTTC. It encodes CAWSVYSEETQYF.

The rearrangement uses TRBV5-1 and TRBJ2-7, with 13 nucleotides matching TRBD2. Germline CDR1 SGHRS, CDR2 YFSETQ. J gave up 6 bases and V 4 bases, and 4 bases lay outside the gene matches. The CDR3 contains 14 residues. The CDR3 DNA follows: TGCGCCAGCAGCCCGGGGACTAGCGGGGCCGAGCAGTACTTC. It is translated as CASSPGTSGAEQYF.

V is TRBV6-5 and J is TRBJ1-1; no clear D. V lost 6 bases, J lost 6 bases, and 14 bases lay in between. Germline V gene lookup returns CDR1 MNHEY and CDR2 SVGAGI. The CDR3 is 13 residues long. CDR3 nucleotides: TGTGCCAGCAGAATGGACGTGAGGGCTGAAGCTTTCTTT. It codes for CASRMDVRAEAFF.

This chain uses TRBV30 with TRBJ2-7; 12 nucleotides line up with TRBD1. J gave up 9 bases and V 2 bases, and 2 bases lay outside the gene matches. The CDR3 runs 12 residues. In germline, CDR1 is GTSNPN, CDR2 SVGIG (reference sequence). CDR3 protein: CAWSRDRGRQYF. The CDR3 DNA follows: TGTGCCTGGAGTAGGGACAGGGGGCGGCAGTACTTC.

This chain joins TRBV28 and TRBJ1-3; TRBD1 might be the D (6 bases). V was cut by 9 bases and J by 0 bases, with 27 bases left in between. The germline V gene has CDR1 MDHEN and CDR2 SYDVKM. The CDR3 consists of 19 residues. CDR3 amino acids: CASFGGGSTPVRSGNTIYF. CDR3 coding DNA: TGTGCCAGTTTCGGGGGCGGGAGTACTCCCGTCCGCTCTGGAAACACCATATATTTT.

The chain recombines TRBV9 with TRBJ2-1; the match to TRBD2 covers 12 bases. Looked up from germline, CDR1 is SGDLS and CDR2 is YYNGEE. The length of the CDR3 is 16 residues. Losses at the gene ends were 1 base for V and 7 bases for J; bases not matched to a gene: 6. Here the CDR3 DNA reads TGTGCCAGCAGCGTAACTAGCGGGGGGCTGAAGAATGAGCAGTTCTTC. This sequence encodes CASSVTSGGLKNEQFF.

Here the CDR3 reads CASSTGTSVGAKNIQYF. In nucleotides, the CDR3 is TGTGCCAGCAGCACCGGGACTAGCGTTGGAGCCAAAAACATTCAGTACTTC. The chain recombines TRBV5-5 with TRBJ2-4; 10 bases agree with TRBD2. Germline V gene lookup returns CDR1 SGHKS and CDR2 YYEKEE (reference sequence). V lost 4 bases to trimming and J lost 0 bases; unmatched junction nucleotides: 7. CDR3 size: 17 residues.

This chain connects TRBV2 to TRBJ2-1; possibly TRBD1 for D (6 bases). The CDR3 runs to 12 residues. Germline assignment: CDR1 SNHLY and CDR2 FYNNEI. With 7 bases removed from V and 10 bases from J, the gap between germline ends came to 14 bases. In DNA, the CDR3 is TGTGCCAGCACCTACTCAGGGGAAGAGCAGTTCTTC. This sequence encodes CASTYSGEEQFF. The full variable domain, its missing parts supplied by reference TRBV2 and TRBJ2-1, is EPEVTQTPSHQVTQMGQEVILRCVPISNHLYFYWYRQILGQKVEFLVSFYNNEISEKSEIFDDQFSVERPDGSNFTLKIRSTKLEDSAMYFCASTYSGEEQFFGPGTRLTVL.

V usage is TRBV11-2 and J usage is TRBJ2-6; D gene unclear. CDR3 length: 16 residues. V lost 2 bases and J 0 bases, leaving 8 bases between the germline ends. The germline V gene has CDR1 SGHAT and CDR2 FQNNGV. This CDR3 reads CASSLPRSSGANVLTF. CDR3 sequence (DNA): TGTGCCAGCAGCTTACCTCGTAGCTCTGGGGCCAACGTCCTGACTTTC.

J is TRBJ1-3 and V is TRBV7-3, with 9 bases matching TRBD1. Germline CDR1 and CDR2: SGHTA and FQGTGA. The CDR3 length is 16 residues. The trim removed 6 bases at V and 7 bases at J, leaving 13 bases unmatched. CDR3 coding DNA: TGTGCCAGCAGTTCATCACTCGGACAGGGGACGAACACCATATATTTT. Residues: CASSSSLGQGTNTIYF.

This clone appeared a few times. The rearrangement links TRBV30 to TRBJ1-5; no definite D call. CDR1 and CDR2 from the germline V gene are GTSNPN and SVGIG (reference sequence). Trimming took off 0 bases at V and 0 bases at J, with 3 bases between the two ends. The CDR3 is made up of 13 amino acids. The CDR3 DNA sequence: TGTGCCTGGAGTGTTAGTAGCAATCAGCCCCAGCATTTT. Amino acids: CAWSVSSNQPQHF.

V and J are TRBV5-4 and TRBJ2-4, with D hard to call. In germline, CDR1 is SGHNT, CDR2 YYREEE (reference sequence). With 2 bases removed from V and 5 bases from J, the gap between germline ends came to 17 bases. The CDR3 totals 16 residues. CDR3 amino acids: CASSLRKDSTENIQYF. The DNA for the CDR3 is TGTGCCAGCAGCTTAAGAAAAGACTCGACGGAAAACATTCAGTACTTC. The full variable domain, in which reference TRBV5-4 and TRBJ2-4 provide the parts outside the CDR3, is ETGVTQSPTHLIKTRGQQVTLRCSSQSGHNTVSWYQQALGQGPQFIFQYYREEENGRGNFPPRFSGLQFPNYSSELNVNALELDDSALYLCASSLRKDSTENIQYFGAGTRLSVL.

The CDR3 loop reads CASSNGLAQETQYF. In DNA form, the CDR3 reads TGCGCCAGCAGTAACGGACTAGCACAAGAGACCCAGTACTTC. The chain couples TRBV5-1 to TRBJ2-5, with TRBD2 matching over 8 bases. Trimming at V came to 5 bases and at J to 2 bases, leaving 5 bases not matched to a gene. Germline V gene sequence: CDR1 SGHRS, CDR2 YFSETQ. The length of the CDR3 is 14 residues. The full variable domain, completed using reference TRBV5-1 and TRBJ2-5, is KAGVTQTPRYLIKTRGQQVTLSCSPISGHRSVSWYQQTPGQGLQFLFEYFSETQRNKGNFPGRFSGRQFSNSRSEMNVSTLELGDSALYLCASSNGLAQETQYFGPGTRLLVL.

This chain uses TRBV6-5 with TRBJ2-7; possibly TRBD2 for D (5 bases). The CDR3 consists of 13 residues. The germline V gene has CDR1 MNHEY and CDR2 SVGAGI. The ends were cut back, 2 bases at V and 2 bases at J, with 7 bases in the middle. The CDR3 spells CASSYLGTYEQYF. DNA for the CDR3: TGTGCCAGCAGTTACCTCGGGACCTACGAGCAGTACTTC.

The chain uses TRBV10-2 and TRBJ2-3; 14 bases are a match to TRBD2. From germline, CDR1 is WSHSY and CDR2 SAAADI. This CDR3 has 16 amino acids. The V segment lost 6 bases and the J segment 5 bases; nucleotides outside the gene matches: 7. The CDR3 DNA follows: TGCGCCAGCAGCCTCATGGGACTAGCGGGAGAAGATACGCAGTATTTT. This encodes CASSLMGLAGEDTQYF.

V gene TRBV9 combines with J gene TRBJ2-5; 11 nucleotides line up with TRBD2. This CDR3 region has 13 residues. With V trimmed by 3 bases and J by 8 bases, 3 bases remained unmatched. Germline CDR1 SGDLS, CDR2 YYNGEE. DNA of the CDR3: TGTGCCAGCAGCGGACGACTAGCGGGAACCCAGTACTTC. It translates to CASSGRLAGTQYF.

This clone showed up just once. This rearrangement joins TRBV5-1 to TRBJ2-2, with 9 bases fitting TRBD1. CDR3 length: 15 residues. CDR1 and CDR2 from the germline V gene are SGHRS and YFSETQ. V was pared by 4 bases and J by 5 bases, with 6 bases of the junction left unmatched. The CDR3 is CASSAGDRDTGELFF. The CDR3 nucleotides are TGCGCCAGCAGCGCCGGGGACAGGGATACCGGGGAGCTGTTTTTT. Together with reference TRBV5-1 and TRBJ2-2, the CDR3 gives the full variable domain: KAGVTQTPRYLIKTRGQQVTLSCSPISGHRSVSWYQQTPGQGLQFLFEYFSETQRNKGNFPGRFSGRQFSNSRSEMNVSTLELGDSALYLCASSAGDRDTGELFFGEGSRLTVL.

This clone occurred once. This sequence joins TRBV29-1 and TRBJ2-2, with TRBD1 matching 11 bases. Germline V gives CDR1 SQVTM, CDR2 ANQGSEA. This CDR3 comprises 15 residues. Germline trimming cut 5 bases from V and 4 bases from J; bases unmatched to any gene: 6. In DNA, the CDR3 is TGCAGCGTTCGATGGGGACAGGGGGTCACCGGGGAGCTGTTTTTT. This encodes CSVRWGQGVTGELFF.

The J gene is TRBJ2-7, the V gene TRBV6-5, with 10 bases lining up with TRBD1. This CDR3 spans 15 amino acids. V dropped 0 bases and J dropped 5; count of bases not matched to a gene: 4. Germline CDR1 and CDR2: MNHEY and SVGAGI. In DNA, the CDR3 is TGTGCCAGCAGTTACTCGGGACAGGGGTTCCACGAGCAGTACTTC. Translation gives CASSYSGQGFHEQYF.

This chain uses TRBV4-3 with TRBJ2-1, with 10 bases lining up with TRBD2. The CDR3 has 15 residues. J gave up 6 bases and V 2 bases, and 4 bases lay outside the gene matches. Germline V gene sequence: CDR1 LGHNA, CDR2 YSLEER. The CDR3 loop is CASSQTSGASNEQFF. CDR3 in DNA: TGCGCCAGCAGCCAAACTAGCGGGGCCTCCAATGAGCAGTTCTTC.

The chain employs TRBV30 and TRBJ1-3; D is perhaps TRBD1 (5 bases). Looked up from germline, CDR1 is GTSNPN and CDR2 is SVGIG (reference sequence). V was shortened by 5 bases and J by 0 bases, with 11 bases between the two germline ends. The CDR3 runs 14 residues. The DNA for the CDR3 is TGTGCCTGGGGAGGGGTGTACTCTGGAAACACCATATATTTT. The encoded protein is CAWGGVYSGNTIYF.

The CDR3 bases are TGTGCCAGTAGTATAGGAGGTTTAGGCGACAACTATGGCTACACCTTC. Encoded protein: CASSIGGLGDNYGYTF. The chain links TRBV19 to TRBJ1-2; D is uncertain. Trimming removed 1 base at V and 2 bases at J, with 14 bases between. This CDR3 contains 16 residues. CDR1 is LNHDA, CDR2 SQIVND, per germline (reference sequence).

The V and J genes are TRBV15 and TRBJ2-1; the match to TRBD2 covers 8 bases. Germline trimming cut 4 bases from V and 4 bases from J; bases unmatched to any gene: 15. The CDR3 is 18 amino acids. Germline CDR1 is LNHNV and CDR2 is YYDKDF (reference sequence). CDR3 protein: CATSNQGRVAGRYNEQFF. The CDR3 nucleotides are TGTGCCACCAGCAATCAGGGGCGGGTAGCGGGACGATACAATGAGCAGTTCTTC.

This chain joins TRBV6-1 and TRBJ1-6; no firm D call. The CDR3 length is 16 residues. The germline CDR1 and CDR2 sequences are MNHNS and SASEGT. V lost 0 bases and J lost 7, with 13 bases in between. The CDR3 sequence is CASSEAFSAENSPLHF. The DNA for the CDR3 is TGTGCCAGCAGTGAAGCGTTCTCGGCGGAAAATTCACCCCTCCACTTT.

This clone has just a few counts. The chain joins TRBV11-2 to TRBJ1-4; no clear D gene. V was pared by 2 bases and J by 9 bases, with 10 bases between. Germline values: CDR1 SGHAT, CDR2 FQNNGV. This CDR3 spans 13 amino acids. This CDR3 is CASSLTALQKLFF. CDR3 DNA sequence: TGTGCCAGCAGCTTAACTGCCCTGCAAAAACTGTTTTTT.